This entry lists 32 T cell receptor beta chains sequenced from one sample in a study of PD-1 blockade in classical Hodgkin lymphoma. Sequenced by immunoSEQ multiplex PCR; TCRdb stores in-frame clones only, minus some. The profile shows under 70,000 clones, around 89% of them singletons. Every single patient, without exception, relapsed after autologous stem cell transplantation, and brentuximab vedotin exposure varied. Sequencing was performed on peripheral blood mononuclear cells (PBMCs), taken at baseline. Every receptor here comes from a human donor with classical Hodgkin lymphoma.

The rearrangement links TRBV19 to TRBJ1-6, with D unclear. Germline lookup yields CDR1 LNHDA and CDR2 SQIVND (reference sequence). Trimming removed 2 bases from V and 10 bases from J, with 15 bases in between. CDR3 length: 15 amino acids. CDR3: CASSIRAATGSPLHF. Here the CDR3 DNA reads TGTGCCAGTAGTATAAGGGCCGCTACGGGGTCACCCCTCCACTTT.

V usage is TRBV11-1 and J usage is TRBJ1-6, with a possible D match to TRBD1 (5 bases). The CDR3 is 13 amino acids. Germline V gene sequence: CDR1 SGHAT, CDR2 FQDESV (reference sequence). V was clipped by 5 bases and J by 8 bases, with 10 bases between them. CDR3 sequence (DNA): TGTGCCAGCAGCCCGGTGGGGGATTCACCCCTCCACTTT. Translation gives CASSPVGDSPLHF.

V usage is TRBV4-2 and J usage is TRBJ2-3, with TRBD1 identical over 7 bases. Germline V gene sequence: CDR1 LGHNA, CDR2 YNFKEQ. J gave up 0 bases and V 3 bases, and 6 bases lay outside the gene matches. The CDR3 has 16 residues. The CDR3 protein is CASSHGTESSTDTQYF. CDR3 nucleotides: TGTGCCAGCAGCCATGGGACAGAGTCGAGCACAGATACGCAGTATTTT.

The chain couples TRBV4-2 to TRBJ2-5, with 7 bases lining up with TRBD1. CDR1 and CDR2 (germline): LGHNA, YNFKEQ. The CDR3 has 13 residues. Trimming cost V 1 base and J 11 bases; bases outside gene matches: 7. Here the CDR3 DNA reads TGTGCCAGCAGCCAAGGCGGACAGACAGGGCAGTACTTC. This sequence encodes CASSQGGQTGQYF.

V gene TRBV7-9 combines with J gene TRBJ1-6; a possible D gene is TRBD1 (5 bases). CDR3 size: 14 residues. In germline, CDR1 is SEHNR, CDR2 FQNEAQ (reference sequence). Trimming took off 1 base at V and 9 bases at J, with 10 bases between the two ends. CDR3 nucleotides: TGTGCCAGCAGCTTAGGTCAGGGTAGTTCACCCCTCCACTTT. Translation gives CASSLGQGSSPLHF.

This chain links TRBV5-6 with TRBJ2-4; TRBD1 matches at 7 bases. The CDR3 has 15 residues. CDR1 and CDR2 from the germline V gene are SGHDT and YYEEEE. Trimming cost V 6 bases and J 9 bases; bases outside gene matches: 15. CDR3 sequence reads: CASTARVGGKVIQYF. The CDR3 bases are TGTGCCAGCACCGCAAGGGTAGGGGGCAAAGTCATTCAGTACTTC. Full variable domain (missing parts from reference TRBV5-6 and TRBJ2-4): DAGVTQSPTHLIKTRGQQVTLRCSPKSGHDTVSWYQQALGQGPQFIFQYYEEEERQRGNFPDRFSGHQFPNYSSELNVNALLLGDSALYLCASTARVGGKVIQYFGAGTRLSVL.

V is TRBV30 and J is TRBJ1-3; no clear D. Per the germline V gene, CDR1 is GTSNPN and CDR2 is SVGIG (reference sequence). The CDR3 sequence is 11 residues long. V lost 4 bases, J lost 7 bases, and 8 bases lay in between. The CDR3 region is CAWTFLNTIYF. CDR3 DNA sequence: TGTGCCTGGACCTTCCTCAACACCATATATTTT.

This clone has a single count. The chain links TRBV4-2 to TRBJ2-5, with D hard to call. This CDR3 is built from 16 residues. V lost 1 base to trimming and J lost 1 base, with 13 bases between them. Germline CDR1 reads LGHNA; CDR2 reads YNFKEQ. CDR3 loop: CASSQGASIIQETQYF. The CDR3 nucleotides read TGTGCCAGCAGCCAAGGGGCTAGTATTATCCAAGAGACCCAGTACTTC.

The rearrangement joins TRBV11-3 to TRBJ2-1; 10 positions agree with TRBD2. Germline CDR1 and CDR2: SGHNT and YENEEA. V shed 1 base and J 5 bases; nucleotides not matched to a gene: 2. This CDR3 is 15 amino acids long. The CDR3 here is CASSLGTSGHNEQFF. CDR3 coding DNA: TGTGCCAGCAGCTTAGGGACTAGCGGTCACAATGAGCAGTTCTTC. The full variable domain, in which reference TRBV11-3 and TRBJ2-1 provide the parts outside the CDR3, is EAGVVQSPRYKIIEKKQPVAFWCNPISGHNTLYWYLQNLGQGPELLIRYENEEAVDDSQLPKDRFSAERLKGVDSTLKIQPAELGDSAVYLCASSLGTSGHNEQFFGPGTRLTVL.

The CDR3 sequence is CASSVARAGTGNEQFF. The CDR3 DNA is TGTGCCAGCAGCGTAGCTCGAGCGGGGACGGGGAATGAGCAGTTCTTC. This chain uses TRBV9 with TRBJ2-1; TRBD2 agrees at 7 bases. V was pared by 0 bases and J by 7 bases, with 10 bases of the junction left unmatched. This CDR3 has 16 amino acids. Germline CDR1 and CDR2: SGDLS and YYNGEE.

About this clone itself: One junction end disagrees with the germline gene, perhaps due to a read error. This chain links TRBV18 with TRBJ2-2; 10 nucleotides agree with TRBD2. The length of the CDR3 is 15 residues. Germline CDR1 and CDR2: KGHSH and LQKENI. The CDR3 sequence is CASSPLAGNTGELFF. The CDR3 DNA reads as TGTGCCAGCTCTCCACTAGCGGGAAACACCGGGGAGCTGTTTTTT.

The V call is TRBV2, the J call TRBJ2-7, with a tentative D call TRBD2 (7 bases). V was trimmed by 3 bases and J by 6 bases, leaving 18 bases between them. The V gene's germline CDR1 is SNHLY and CDR2 FYNNEI. The CDR3 totals 15 residues. The CDR3 spells CASSEVRGARVEQYF. The DNA for the CDR3 is TGTGCCAGCAGTGAGGTACGGGGGGCGCGGGTCGAGCAGTACTTC.

The gene calls are TRBV29-1 and TRBJ1-6; D is possibly TRBD1 (6 bases). Germline V lookup: CDR1 SQVTM, CDR2 ANQGSEA. Deletions cut 4 bases from V and 7 bases from J, with 11 bases between. This CDR3 comprises 13 residues. The CDR3 DNA is TGCAGCGTTGGGGGGGGCGGGAATTCACCCCTCCACTTT. Its protein product is CSVGGGGNSPLHF.

The chain links TRBV4-1 to TRBJ1-5; the D gene is possibly TRBD1 (5 bases). In germline, CDR1 is MGHRA, CDR2 YSYEKL. The CDR3 spans 15 residues. V was cut by 6 bases and J by 5 bases, with 17 bases left in between. The CDR3 DNA reads as TGCGCCAGCAGTCTGACTTGGGACGGAGATCAGCCCCAGCATTTT. Protein product: CASSLTWDGDQPQHF.

The V call is TRBV4-3, the J call TRBJ2-1; 13 nucleotides match TRBD2. Germline values: CDR1 LGHNA, CDR2 YSLEER. The CDR3 is 14 residues long. The junction had 1 base not matched to a gene; V was cut back by 3 bases and J by 8 bases. CDR3 sequence reads: CASSQGLAGYEQFF. DNA for the CDR3: TGCGCCAGCAGCCAGGGACTAGCGGGGTATGAGCAGTTCTTC.

CDR3 in amino acids: CASSLGGGTSTDTQYF. The CDR3 DNA reads TGTGCCAGCAGCTTGGGCGGCGGAACTAGCACAGATACGCAGTATTTT. V gene TRBV5-4 combines with J gene TRBJ2-3; D unresolved. The CDR3 contains 16 residues. Germline-derived CDR1 and CDR2 are SGHNT and YYREEE (reference sequence). The V end was cut by 0 bases, the J end by 0 bases, with 11 bases between.

The V gene is TRBV2, the J gene TRBJ1-1; possible D gene TRBD1, 5 bases. Germline CDR1 is SNHLY and CDR2 is FYNNEI. Between the trimmed V and J ends, which lost 3 bases and 0 bases, there was a span of 20 bases. This CDR3 contains 18 residues. CDR3 loop: CASSESFRGEWMNTEAFF. The DNA for the CDR3 is TGTGCCAGCAGTGAGAGTTTTAGAGGGGAATGGATGAACACTGAAGCTTTCTTT.

The CDR3 loop reads CASSFRQGGNEQFF. CDR3 DNA sequence: TGTGCCAGCAGCTTCAGACAGGGTGGCAATGAGCAGTTCTTC. The chain employs TRBV11-3 and TRBJ2-1; 7 nucleotides match TRBD1. The CDR3 totals 14 residues. The V gene's germline CDR1 is SGHNT and CDR2 YENEEA. V shed 3 bases, J shed 6 bases, and the junction held 5 bases outside the gene matches.

This rearrangement joins TRBV4-1 to TRBJ2-2; 10 nucleotides match TRBD1. The CDR3 has 16 residues. With V trimmed by 3 bases and J by 4 bases, 5 bases remained unmatched. Germline CDR1 is MGHRA and CDR2 is YSYEKL. The CDR3 DNA reads as TGCGCCAGCAGCCACACCGGGACAGGGGTCACCGGGGAGCTGTTTTTT. Translating gives CASSHTGTGVTGELFF.

The chain couples TRBV29-1 to TRBJ2-3, with 9 positions matching TRBD1. CDR1 SQVTM and CDR2 ANQGSEA come from the germline V gene. Germline trimming cut 7 bases from V and 3 bases from J; bases unmatched to any gene: 5. The CDR3 sequence is 13 residues long. For the CDR3, the DNA is TGCAGCGGGGGGGGACAGGGAACAGATACGCAGTATTTT. Translated: CSGGGQGTDTQYF.

The gene calls are TRBV5-1 and TRBJ2-1; TRBD2 aligns across 7 bases. Per germline, CDR1 SGHRS and CDR2 YFSETQ. CDR3 length: 17 amino acids. V dropped 1 base and J dropped 0; count of bases not matched to a gene: 7. The chain's CDR3 is CASSLTLTSDSYNEQFF. CDR3 sequence (DNA): TGCGCCAGCAGCTTGACGTTAACTAGCGACTCCTACAATGAGCAGTTCTTC.

V usage is TRBV5-4 and J usage is TRBJ2-3, with a possible D match to TRBD2 (6 bases). The V end lost 0 bases, the J end lost 2 bases, and 13 bases lay between the germline ends. Germline lookup yields CDR1 SGHNT and CDR2 YYREEE (reference sequence). The length of the CDR3 is 16 residues. In DNA form, the CDR3 reads TGTGCCAGCAGCTTGGGTCTGCTAGCGTTCACAGATACGCAGTATTTT. This codes for CASSLGLLAFTDTQYF.

The chain carries TRBV7-3 and TRBJ2-7; the D gene is possibly TRBD2 (6 bases). The length of the CDR3 is 16 residues. The V gene lost 5 bases and the J gene lost 1 base, with 18 bases spanning the gap. Germline lookup yields CDR1 SGHTA and CDR2 FQGTGA. The CDR3: CASSPSGTSSSYEQYF. The CDR3 DNA follows: TGTGCCAGCAGCCCAAGTGGAACTAGCAGTTCCTACGAGCAGTACTTC.

This clone turned up a few times. The gene calls are TRBV25-1 and TRBJ2-2; D is possibly TRBD1 or TRBD2 (7 bases each). CDR1 MGHDK and CDR2 SYGVNS come from the germline V gene. There are 16 residues in the CDR3. Trimming took off 1 base at V and 5 bases at J, with 14 bases between the two ends. The CDR3: CASSEWGGGETGELFF. In nucleotides, the CDR3 is TGTGCCAGCAGTGAATGGGGAGGGGGCGAGACCGGGGAGCTGTTTTTT. The variable domain in full, with the rest retrieved from reference TRBV25-1 and TRBJ2-2, is EADIYQTPRYLVIGTGKKITLECSQTMGHDKMYWYQQDPGMELHLIHYSYGVNSTEKGDLSSESTVSRIRTEHFPLTLESARPSHTSQYLCASSEWGGGETGELFFGEGSRLTVL.

The V gene is TRBV7-9, the J gene TRBJ2-1; the D is unclear. Germline values: CDR1 SEHNR, CDR2 FQNEAQ (reference sequence). CDR3 length equals 15 residues. Trimming pared 0 bases from V and 8 bases from J, leaving 14 bases between. The CDR3 region has the DNA TGTGCCAGCAGCTTAGCTCTACTGCTCCTGGATGAGCAGTTCTTC. This encodes CASSLALLLLDEQFF. Drawing the rest from reference TRBV7-9 and TRBJ2-1, the complete variable domain is DTGVSQNPRHKITKRGQNVTFRCDPISEHNRLYWYRQTLGQGPEFLTYFQNEAQLEKSRLLSDRFSAERPKGSFSTLEIQRTEQGDSAMYLCASSLALLLLDEQFFGPGTRLTVL.

This clone was seen a few times. The V gene is TRBV7-6, the J gene TRBJ2-7, with no clear D. The V and J ends lost 4 bases and 3 bases respectively, with 7 bases between them. Germline V CDR1 and CDR2: SGHVS, FNYEAQ. The CDR3 contains 12 residues. The CDR3 DNA sequence: TGTGCCAGCAGCTCGAACTACTACGAGCAGTACTTC. Its translation is CASSSNYYEQYF.

This chain connects TRBV4-1 to TRBJ1-2; D is uncertain. The V end lost 0 bases, the J end lost 2 bases, and 7 bases lay between the germline ends. The germline V gene has CDR1 MGHRA and CDR2 YSYEKL. The CDR3 is made up of 14 amino acids. The CDR3 loop is CASSQDNGNYGYTF. DNA for the CDR3: TGCGCCAGCAGCCAAGATAACGGGAACTATGGCTACACCTTC.

The chain couples TRBV19 to TRBJ2-1; D unclear. V was trimmed by 7 bases and J by 4 bases, leaving 11 bases between them. Germline CDR1 is LNHDA and CDR2 is SQIVND (reference sequence). This CDR3 is built from 13 residues. CDR3 loop: CASNEPLYNEQFF. CDR3 nucleotides: TGTGCCAGTAATGAGCCATTGTACAATGAGCAGTTCTTC.

The genes are TRBV10-1 and TRBJ1-2; D remains unclear. CDR3 size: 13 residues. Germline V lookup: CDR1 WNHNN, CDR2 SYGVQD (reference sequence). Trimming removed 6 bases at V and 8 bases at J, with 16 bases between. CDR3: CASSESYAGGYTF. The CDR3 bases are TGCGCCAGCAGCGAGAGTTACGCCGGAGGCTACACCTTC.

The chain couples TRBV7-9 to TRBJ2-5; 8 nucleotides align to TRBD2. Germline V CDR1 and CDR2: SEHNR, FQNEAQ (reference sequence). V lost 10 bases, J lost 2 bases, and 15 bases stayed unmatched. The CDR3 is 16 amino acids. CDR3: CATWGGRGDKQETQYF. The CDR3, as DNA: TGTGCCACTTGGGGTGGGCGGGGGGATAAACAAGAGACCCAGTACTTC.

There are a few counts of this clone. The chain is built from TRBV7-9 and TRBJ1-2; the D is unclear. Germline V lookup: CDR1 SEHNR, CDR2 FQNEAQ (reference sequence). The CDR3 consists of 15 residues. Between the trimmed V and J ends, which lost 7 bases and 3 bases, there was a span of 18 bases. The CDR3 coding sequence is TGTGCCAGCACCACCTTCAAGGGCGATGACTATGGCTACACCTTC. Translated, it gives CASTTFKGDDYGYTF.

V gene TRBV4-1 combines with J gene TRBJ2-7, with 7 bases that match TRBD1. The CDR3 sequence is 14 residues long. Germline values: CDR1 MGHRA, CDR2 YSYEKL. Trimming took 3 bases from V and 2 from J; bases not matched to a gene: 4. DNA of the CDR3: TGCGCCAGCAGCCAGGGTGACAGGGCCTACGAGCAGTACTTC. It translates to CASSQGDRAYEQYF.